This section outlines one TCR beta chain sequence together with its context. The specificity of this receptor is unknown. No base-level quality is on record; no much larger clone is a single base apart. This specimen comes from a study of identical twins (dated by TCRdb to between 2015 and 2016). Regarding the complete study: The study deep-sequenced TCR alpha and beta repertoires from monozygotic twins, unrelated adults of various ages and cord blood to test whether fetal clonotypes persist. Replicate twin experiments were performed at different times using different library preparation protocols to rule out contamination. The paper as a whole reports these results and caveats: Because the same donors could not be followed over many years, the conclusions relied on cross-sectional statistical analysis. Out-of-frame TCR alpha sequences shared between twins showed an excess of low generation-probability sequences compared with coincidental sharing between unrelated individuals. Invariant T cells such as MAIT and iNKT could partly confound zero-insertion analyses, although diverse VJ usage argued against such confounding for most clonotypes. Excess twin sharing in beta out-of-frame sequences was weaker because fewer shared sequences lowered the signal-to-noise ratio. Fewer insertions were carried by abundant cord blood beta clonotypes; a weaker similar trend was observed in young adult naive repertoires, while no such trend was observed in memory repertoires. In monozygotic twins, recombination models systematically underestimated out-of-frame TCR alpha sharing, but the models matched the sharing seen between unrelated individuals.

Libraries came from 5' RACE. These reads were obtained on an Illumina HiSeq 2000. Template switching introduced a universal primer binding site; the final cDNA contained a unique molecular identifier, enabling accurate counting of TCR cDNA molecules. Specific primers in the conserved constant-segment region were used to synthesize first-strand cDNA for TCR alpha and beta chains. To control for contamination, every cDNA library carried two barcodes: a SMART-Mk sample barcode plus Illumina barcodes. TruSeq adapter sequences along with Illumina sample barcodes were introduced in two successive PCR steps. The TCR alpha and beta cDNA libraries were sequenced on the Illumina HiSeq platform using custom primers. Processing in the source paper ran as follows. MiGEC was used to process raw reads and extract unique molecular identifiers, and MiXCR was used to find CDR3 positions. For each individual, recombination models were inferred using an EM algorithm with the repgenHMM and IGoR tools. The analysis of shared clonotypes was done with the tcR package in R, with sharing normalized by the product of cloneset sizes. To study raw recombination free of thymic and clonal selection effects, out-of-frame nonproductive sequences were analyzed. TCRdb took the public reads, trimmed them with fastp at Q25, ran MiXCR for clone calling and kept in-frame beta chains. For every CDR3 protein sequence, its rows merge into one entry that carries the most common genes and DNA. In this record, the V and J calls reflect TCRdb's handling and not the investigators' own analysis. The sample profile shows fewer than 250,000 distinct CDR3 sequences; roughly 15% of them were found once. The ten largest account for 35% to 45% of the sample.

From cysteine to phenylalanine, the CDR3 is 16 amino acids long. The sequence is cut down to CDR3 DNA, 48 bases in frame from base 1. The germline V gene (reference sequence) supplies CDR1 SEHNR and CDR2 FQNEAQ. The V end gives up 5 bases and the J end 10 bases, leaving 14 bases in the junction not matched to a gene. Every donor was a healthy Caucasian. The twin cohort consisted of three pairs of female monozygotic twins, all aged roughly 18 to 30 years. CD4+ and CD8+ T cell populations were isolated with positive isolation kits from Invitrogen. This same sample was also taken into another study, of T cells expressing NK-cell markers. As the second study states: In sorted CD3+CD56+NKG2C+, CD3+CD56+NKG2C- and CD3+CD56-NKG2C+ T-cell subsets from roughly 8 donors, TCR beta-chain repertoires were profiled. Seven of the eight sequenced donors were HCMV-seropositive and one was HCMV-seronegative. In several experiments an anti-gammadeltaTCR antibody was added to restrict sorting to alphabetaTCR-expressing T cells. For 6 or 7 donors, the dominant CD3+CD56+NKG2C+ clonotypes were among the top 10 CD8+ clonotypes and accounted for roughly 1.0-8% of CD8+ T cells. Those dominant clonotypes were again the most abundant among CD3+CD56-NKG2C+ cells in a few donors, at about 25-60.1%. It remained unclear whether the expanded NKG2C-expressing T cell clones were specific for HCMV antigens. The study sequenced eight donors, all healthy volunteers chosen at random: three men and five women. HCMV-specific IgG was detected in serum with a commercial ELISA kit to determine HCMV serostatus. Reads were demultiplexed and grouped by UMI with MIGEC, and clonotypes were assembled and quantified with MiTCR. To exclude erroneous sequences, only TCR cDNA sequences supported by at least two reads were retained. The tcR package was used for downstream repertoire analysis, and clonotypes were matched between fractions using CDR3 nucleotide sequence together with V segment. VDJmatch was used to annotate antigen specificity against VDJdb, with one amino acid substitution in CDR3 allowed.

The source is a woman under 30 in good health. Here the chain combines TRBV7-9 and TRBJ1-6, and TRBD1 aligns with 7 junction nucleotides. What was sequenced was CD8+ T cells sorted from blood. The CDR3 region: CASSLPKTGLNSPLHF. The sequence in DNA is TGTGCCAGCAGCCTACCTAAGACAGGGTTGAACTCACCCCTCCACTTT.